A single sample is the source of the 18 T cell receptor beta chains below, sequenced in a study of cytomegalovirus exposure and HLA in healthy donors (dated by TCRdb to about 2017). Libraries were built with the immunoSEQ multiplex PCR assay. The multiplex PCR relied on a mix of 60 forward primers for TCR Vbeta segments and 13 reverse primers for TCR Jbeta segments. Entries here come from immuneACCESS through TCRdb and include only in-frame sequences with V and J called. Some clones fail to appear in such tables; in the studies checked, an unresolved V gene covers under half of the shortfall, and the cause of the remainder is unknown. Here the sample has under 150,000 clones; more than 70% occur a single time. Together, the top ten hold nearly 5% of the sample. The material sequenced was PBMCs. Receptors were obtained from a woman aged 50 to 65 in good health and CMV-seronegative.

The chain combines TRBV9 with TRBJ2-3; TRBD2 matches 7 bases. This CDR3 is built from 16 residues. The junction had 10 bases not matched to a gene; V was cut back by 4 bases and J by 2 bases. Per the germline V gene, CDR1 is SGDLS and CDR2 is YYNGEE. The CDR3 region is CASSPSPGLNTDTQYF. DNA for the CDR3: TGTGCCAGCAGCCCCTCCCCGGGACTAAACACAGATACGCAGTATTTT.

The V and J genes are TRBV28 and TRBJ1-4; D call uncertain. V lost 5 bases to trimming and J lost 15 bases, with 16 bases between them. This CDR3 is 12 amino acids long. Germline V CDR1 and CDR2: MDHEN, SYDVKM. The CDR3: CASSLDVGSVFF. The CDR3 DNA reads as TGTGCCAGCAGTCTAGATGTCGGGTCTGTGTTTTTT.

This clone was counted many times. CDR3 DNA: TGTGCCAGCAGCTTAGGGACAGGTCCGAATTCACCCCTCCACTTT. The encoded protein is CASSLGTGPNSPLHF. The rearrangement uses TRBV7-9 and TRBJ1-6; 7 nucleotides match TRBD1. The CDR3 is made up of 15 amino acids. Per germline, CDR1 SEHNR and CDR2 FQNEAQ (reference sequence). V lost 1 base to trimming and J lost 7 bases; unmatched junction nucleotides: 4.

CDR3 protein: CASSLASGGGNQPQHF. CDR3 sequence (DNA): TGTGCCAGCAGCTTAGCTTCAGGGGGCGGCAATCAGCCCCAGCATTTT. The rearrangement links TRBV7-2 to TRBJ1-5; 8 bases line up with TRBD1. Per germline, CDR1 SGHTA and CDR2 FQGNSA. The CDR3 has 16 residues. J lost 2 bases, V lost 0 bases, and 3 bases had no gene match.

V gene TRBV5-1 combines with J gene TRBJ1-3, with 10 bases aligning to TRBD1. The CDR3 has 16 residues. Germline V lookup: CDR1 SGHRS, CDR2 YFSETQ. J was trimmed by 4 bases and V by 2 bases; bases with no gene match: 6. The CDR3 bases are TGCGCCAGCAGCTTTACCGGGACAGGGGCGGGAAACACCATATATTTT. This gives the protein CASSFTGTGAGNTIYF.

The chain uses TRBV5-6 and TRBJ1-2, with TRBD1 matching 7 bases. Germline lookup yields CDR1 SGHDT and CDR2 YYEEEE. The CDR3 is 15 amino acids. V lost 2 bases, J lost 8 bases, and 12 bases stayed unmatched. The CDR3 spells CASSLTTSQGYGYTF. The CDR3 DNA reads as TGTGCCAGCAGCTTAACCACCTCACAGGGGTACGGCTACACCTTC.

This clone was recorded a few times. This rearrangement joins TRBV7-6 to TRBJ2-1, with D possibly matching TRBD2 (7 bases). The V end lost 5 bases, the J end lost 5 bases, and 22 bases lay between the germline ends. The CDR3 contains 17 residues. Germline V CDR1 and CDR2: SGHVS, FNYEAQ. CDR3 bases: TGTGCCAGCAGCCTCTTGCAAAGGGGGGGTATTGACAATGAGCAGTTCTTC. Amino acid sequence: CASSLLQRGGIDNEQFF.

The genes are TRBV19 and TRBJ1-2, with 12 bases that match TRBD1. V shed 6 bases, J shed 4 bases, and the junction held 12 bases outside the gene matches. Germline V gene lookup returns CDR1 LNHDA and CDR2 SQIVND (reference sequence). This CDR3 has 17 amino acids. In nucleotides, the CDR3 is TGTGCCAGTAGAAAGGGACAGGGGGCCGCTGGTTTCTATGGCTACACCTTC. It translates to CASRKGQGAAGFYGYTF.

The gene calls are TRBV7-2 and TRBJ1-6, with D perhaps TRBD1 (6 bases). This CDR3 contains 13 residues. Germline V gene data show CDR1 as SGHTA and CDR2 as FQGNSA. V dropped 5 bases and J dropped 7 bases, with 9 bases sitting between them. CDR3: CASSGDRNSPLHF. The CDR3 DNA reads TGTGCCAGCAGCGGTGACAGGAATTCACCCCTCCACTTT.

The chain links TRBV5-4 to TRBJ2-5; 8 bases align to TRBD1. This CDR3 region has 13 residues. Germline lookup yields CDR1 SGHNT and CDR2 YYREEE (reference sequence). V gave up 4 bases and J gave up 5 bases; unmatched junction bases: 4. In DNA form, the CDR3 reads TGTGCCAGCAGCCAGGACAGGGTGGAGACCCAGTACTTC. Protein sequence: CASSQDRVETQYF.

CDR3 DNA: TGCGCCAGCAGCTTGGGGCCAAGGGCGGGGGTGAGCACAGATACGCAGTATTTT. It encodes CASSLGPRAGVSTDTQYF. The chain employs TRBV5-1 and TRBJ2-3; 7 bases map to TRBD2. V shed 0 bases, J shed 0 bases, and the junction held 10 bases outside the gene matches. The germline CDR1 and CDR2 sequences are SGHRS and YFSETQ. The CDR3 runs 18 residues.

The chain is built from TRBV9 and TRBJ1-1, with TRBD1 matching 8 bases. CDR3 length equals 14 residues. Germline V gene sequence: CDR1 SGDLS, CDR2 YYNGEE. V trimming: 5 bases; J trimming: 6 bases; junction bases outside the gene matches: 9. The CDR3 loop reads CASSLGQGKSEAFF. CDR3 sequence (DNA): TGTGCCAGCAGTCTCGGACAGGGTAAATCTGAAGCTTTCTTT. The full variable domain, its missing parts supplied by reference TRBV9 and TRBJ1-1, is DSGVTQTPKHLITATGQRVTLRCSPRSGDLSVYWYQQSLDQGLQFLIQYYNGEERAKGNILERFSAQQFPDLHSELNLSSLELGDSALYFCASSLGQGKSEAFFGQGTRLTVV.

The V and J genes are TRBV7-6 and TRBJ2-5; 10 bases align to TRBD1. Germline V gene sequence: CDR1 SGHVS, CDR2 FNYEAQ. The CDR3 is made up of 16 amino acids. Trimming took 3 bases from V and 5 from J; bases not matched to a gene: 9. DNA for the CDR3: TGTGCCAGCAGCTTTATCGGGACAGGGGACGGGGAGACCCAGTACTTC. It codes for CASSFIGTGDGETQYF.

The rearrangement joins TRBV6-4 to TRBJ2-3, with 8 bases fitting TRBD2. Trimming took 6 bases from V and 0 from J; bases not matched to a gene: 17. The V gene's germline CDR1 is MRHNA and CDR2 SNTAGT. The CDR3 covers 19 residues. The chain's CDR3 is CASSPERLAGGSSTDTQYF. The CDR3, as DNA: TGTGCCAGCAGCCCCGAGAGGCTAGCGGGCGGGTCTAGCACAGATACGCAGTATTTT.

Written as DNA, the CDR3 is TGTGCCAGCTTGTTGGCAAGGGGGTCCGGGGAGCTGTTTTTT. Translating it yields CASLLARGSGELFF. The gene calls are TRBV2 and TRBJ2-2; maybe TRBD1 (6 bases). The length of the CDR3 is 14 residues. V was clipped by 8 bases and J by 6 bases, with 16 bases between them. Germline loops: CDR1 SNHLY, CDR2 FYNNEI.

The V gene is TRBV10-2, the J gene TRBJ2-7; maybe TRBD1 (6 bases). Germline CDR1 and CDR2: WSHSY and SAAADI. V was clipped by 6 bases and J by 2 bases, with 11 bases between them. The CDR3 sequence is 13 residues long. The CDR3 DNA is TGCGCCAGCAGGGACAGAAAGACCTACGAGCAGTACTTC. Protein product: CASRDRKTYEQYF.

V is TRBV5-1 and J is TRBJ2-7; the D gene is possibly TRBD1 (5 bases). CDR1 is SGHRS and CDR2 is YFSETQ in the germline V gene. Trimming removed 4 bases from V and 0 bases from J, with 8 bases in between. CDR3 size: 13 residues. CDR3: CASSQDTSYEQYF. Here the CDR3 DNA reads TGCGCCAGCAGCCAGGACACCTCCTACGAGCAGTACTTC.

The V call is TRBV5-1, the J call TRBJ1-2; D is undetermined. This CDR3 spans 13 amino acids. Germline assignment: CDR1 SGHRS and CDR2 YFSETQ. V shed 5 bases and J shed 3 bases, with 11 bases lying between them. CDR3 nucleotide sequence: TGCGCCAGCAGGTTGACACCTGACTATGGCTACACCTTC. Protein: CASRLTPDYGYTF.